This entry is about one T cell receptor beta chain. Its antigen is not identified. Primers for the PCR totalled 60 Vbeta and 13 Jbeta. Sequencing used immunoSEQ multiplex PCR; TCRdb keeps in-frame clones, though not all of them. Of about 100,000 clones listed, around four fifths were seen once; the top ten hold about 1.7%. These data are taken from a study of cytomegalovirus exposure and HLA in healthy donors. As for the study in general: Among roughly 190 million T cells, an earlier analysis found approximately 110 million unique TCR beta sequences.

Study-level points and caveats: According to the study, 150 to 200 TCR beta chains were cytomegalovirus-associated. Later analysis revealed greater clonal expansion in HLA-associated TCR beta chains than in equally common others. An analysis was carried out later, and it reportedly showed fewer N-insertions in an Asian-associated ancestry cluster than the approximately 700-donor mean.

Sequenced sample: PBMCs. The sequence was collected from a woman aged 40 to 50 in good health and CMV-seronegative.

CDR3 protein: CASRWTGADQPQHF. DNA for the CDR3: TGTGCCAGCAGGTGGACAGGGGCGGACCAGCCCCAGCATTTT. This chain links TRBV27 with TRBJ1-5; 9 bases align to TRBD1. With 6 bases clipped from V and 7 bases from J, the junction kept 7 bases outside the gene matches. The CDR3 loop spans 14 amino acids. Germline CDR1 and CDR2: MNHEY and SMNVEV (reference sequence).